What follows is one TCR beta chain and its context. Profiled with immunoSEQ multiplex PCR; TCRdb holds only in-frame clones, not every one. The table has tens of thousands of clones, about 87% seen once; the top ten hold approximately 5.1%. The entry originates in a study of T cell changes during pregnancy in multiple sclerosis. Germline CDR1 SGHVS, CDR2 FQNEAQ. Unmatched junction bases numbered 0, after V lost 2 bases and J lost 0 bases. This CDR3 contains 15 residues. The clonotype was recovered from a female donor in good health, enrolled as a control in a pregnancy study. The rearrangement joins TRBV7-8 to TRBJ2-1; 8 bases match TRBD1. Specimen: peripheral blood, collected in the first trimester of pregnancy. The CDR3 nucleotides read TGTGCCAGCAGCTTAACAGGGGGCTCCTACAATGAGCAGTTCTTC. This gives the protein CASSLTGGSYNEQFF.